The entry that follows covers one T cell receptor beta chain sequence. This sample stems from a study of shared T cell receptors in the human thymus. TCRdb's table, derived via immunoSEQ multiplex PCR, lists solely in-frame clones and lacks some. The table has hundreds of thousands of clones, over 75% seen once. V was pared by 3 bases and J by 8 bases, with 11 bases of the junction left unmatched. This CDR3 comprises 16 residues. Per the germline V gene, CDR1 is LGHNT and CDR2 is FRNRAP. This sample was also put to use in a study of human thymus T cells. That study adds: The sample donors, healthy Finnish infants, were having corrective surgery for congenital heart defects. Thymus tissue for the work was resected from patients undergoing corrective heart surgery. Thymic and blood repertoires seemed to favor certain V and J genes. The related literature has documented a marked overlap of thymic repertoires among unrelated individuals.

Sequenced input: thymocytes. The genes are TRBV12-5 and TRBJ1-4, with 8 positions matching TRBD1. The sequence was obtained from a boy under three years old with a congenital heart defect. The CDR3, as DNA: TGTGCTAGTGGTTTCCGAGGACAGGGTTCCCACGAAAAACTGTTTTTT. Its translation is CASGFRGQGSHEKLFF.